In its sample, the clone carrying this TCR beta chain was seen once. This entry comes from a study of shared clonotypes between healthy human individuals. The repertoire was sequenced with immunoSEQ multiplex PCR; TCRdb's copy has only in-frame clones and lacks some. Here the sample spans 2 million to 2.5 million clones, over 85% being singletons. CDR3 length: 14 residues. The V end lost 4 bases, the J end lost 7 bases, and 11 bases lay between the germline ends. Germline CDR1 MDHEN, CDR2 SYDVKM. The source of this sequence is a man younger than 35 in good health. Source material: naive CD4+ T cells sorted from blood. Regarding subset: CD45RA+ positively selected. V gene TRBV28 combines with J gene TRBJ1-6; D is ambiguous. CDR3 coding DNA: TGTGCCAGCAGTTGGTCAGAGGTCAATTCACCCCTCCACTTT. Translated: CASSWSEVNSPLHF.